The T cell receptor (beta chain) under discussion was sequenced for a study of OX40 agonist ivuxolimab in advanced cancers. Of note for this clone: Its ends do not fully match the called genes, so a read error is possible. Other DNA sequences in the sample encode the same CDR3.

The assay was immunoSEQ multiplex PCR, and TCRdb's table has in-frame clones only and misses some. The sample yields about 48,000 clones, around 84% seen once. Germline V gene lookup returns CDR1 LGHNA and CDR2 YNFKEQ. CDR3 length: 18 amino acids. The rearrangement joins TRBV4-2 to TRBJ2-4, with 15 nucleotides matching TRBD2. This specimen consisted of CD4+ or CD8+ T cells sorted from blood, obtained in a trial of the OX40 agonist ivuxolimab. The TCR was taken from an adult with an advanced solid tumor such as melanoma, head and neck, liver or kidney cancer. The CDR3 loop reads CASSLRTSGRVPENIQYF. CDR3 nucleotide sequence: TGTGCCAGCAGCCTCAGGACTAGCGGGAGGGTTCCCGAAAACATTCAGTACTTT.